This TCR beta chain was recovered during a study of blood T cell repertoires in COVID-19. About the research overall: COVID-19 samples, acute and convalescent, were from the United States, Italy and Spain. PBMCs, B-cell-depleted T cells, or T cells were the source of the cDNA or gDNA that made up the material.

Germline V gene lookup returns CDR1 LGHDT and CDR2 YNNKEL (reference sequence). Trimming cost V 4 bases and J 1 base; bases outside gene matches: 5. The CDR3 runs 16 residues. In the original processing: By means of reference gene primer amplification, nucleated cell counts were estimated. Measured with immunoSEQ multiplex PCR; TCRdb has only the in-frame clones, and not every one. V and J calls and clone size follow that table, whereas D and trimming were derived from the DNA. The table includes about 140,000 clones, 88% detected once. This TCR was sampled from a woman in her fifties or sixties with acute or convalescent COVID-19. The chain recombines TRBV3-1 (or the pseudogene TRBV3-2) with TRBJ2-2; 8 bases line up with TRBD1. Source material: peripheral blood. This CDR3 is CASSRVGTGNTGELFF. For the CDR3, the DNA is TGTGCCAGCAGCCGGGTTGGGACAGGGAACACCGGGGAGCTGTTTTTT.